This T cell receptor beta chain was documented in a study of shared clonotypes between healthy human individuals. Study results and caveats: Clonotype sharing among donors was expected to depend on sequencing depth.

A note on this clone: Its antigen is unidentified.

Deletions cut 3 bases from V and 0 bases from J, with 12 bases between. CDR3 length: 16 residues. Per the germline V gene, CDR1 is SGHRS and CDR2 is YFSETQ. Assay used: immunoSEQ multiplex PCR; TCRdb lists only in-frame clones, some missing. This table has about 1 million clones, more than 60% appearing once. The sequencing input was memory CD4+ T cells sorted from blood. Sample subset: CD45RA-negative fraction. V is TRBV5-1 and J is TRBJ2-2; D not certain. This TCR derives from a man aged 18 to 29 in good health. The CDR3 DNA is TGCGCCAGCAGCTCGAAACCCAATGCGAACACCGGGGAGCTGTTTTTT. It translates to CASSSKPNANTGELFF.